This TCR beta chain was captured in a study of T cells in Graves' hyperthyroidism and ophthalmopathy. The study's findings and limits: The model foresaw ophthalmopathy a median approximately 6.1 months prior to onset.

This clonotype was found many times. The antigen remains unidentified. The CDR3 extends over 15 amino acids. Per the germline V gene, CDR1 is MNHNS and CDR2 is SASEGT. Deletions cut 0 bases from V and 8 bases from J, with 14 bases between. The source material, RNA transcripts, was used to amplify TCR beta CDR3 regions. First-round RT-PCR with HTBI primers amplified the TCR CDR3 region. TCRdb passed the multiplex PCR reads through MiXCR, listing each CDR3 protein once. The table shows some 300,000 distinct CDR3 sequences, with 15% to 20% occurring only once. The sequence came from a man in his thirties or forties with Graves' hyperthyroidism. The sequenced sample consisted of blood. The V gene is TRBV6-1, the J gene TRBJ2-1; D might be TRBD2 (5 bases). The CDR3, as DNA: TGTGCCAGCAGTGAAGCGCGGCCCCCGAGGGATGAGCAGTTCTTC. Translated, it gives CASSEARPPRDEQFF.